A single sample is the source of the 3 T cell receptor beta chains below, sequenced in a study of T cells in Graves' hyperthyroidism and ophthalmopathy. Amplification of TCR beta CDR3 regions was performed using RNA transcripts as template. When the TCR CDR3 underwent first-round RT-PCR, the HTBI primer set was used. TCRdb ran MiXCR on the multiplex PCR reads and lists one entry per CDR3 protein. The data hold over 500,000 distinct CDR3 sequences, with 14% observed a single time. Specimen: blood. The receptor source for this set is a woman in her forties with Graves' hyperthyroidism.

The chain combines TRBV2 with TRBJ2-2; 9 positions agree with TRBD2. The CDR3 is 17 residues long. Germline CDR1 and CDR2: SNHLY and FYNNEI. The V gene end was trimmed by 2 bases and the J gene end by 6 bases; junction bases not matched to a gene: 10. Written as DNA, the CDR3 is TGTGCCAGCAGTGAACCGGCGGGGGGGGGGTGCGCCGGGGAGCTGTTTTTT. This gives the protein CASSEPAGGGCAGELFF. Using reference TRBV2 and TRBJ2-2 for the parts outside the CDR3, the full variable domain is EPEVTQTPSHQVTQMGQEVILRCVPISNHLYFYWYRQILGQKVEFLVSFYNNEISEKSEIFDDQFSVERPDGSNFTLKIRSTKLEDSAMYFCASSEPAGGGCAGELFFGEGSRLTVL.

Many counts were recorded for this clonotype. The chain is built from TRBV12-3 or TRBV12-4 and TRBJ2-3; 8 bases align to TRBD1. Trimming cost V 6 bases and J 6 bases; bases outside gene matches: 14. The CDR3 sequence is 16 residues long. The CDR3 spells CASRPDRGGSLDTQYF. The DNA for the CDR3 is TGTGCCAGCAGGCCCGACAGGGGAGGATCGTTGGATACGCAGTATTTT.

This clonotype was counted at least ten times. The rearrangement joins TRBV28 to TRBJ1-6; 10 nucleotides align to TRBD1. The trim removed 5 bases at V and 5 bases at J, leaving 9 bases unmatched. CDR1 and CDR2 from the germline V gene are MDHEN and SYDVKM. The CDR3 length is 17 residues. CDR3 protein: CASSRGQGGGDNSPLHF. In DNA form, the CDR3 reads TGTGCCAGCAGTCGTGGACAGGGGGGTGGAGATAATTCACCCCTCCACTTT.